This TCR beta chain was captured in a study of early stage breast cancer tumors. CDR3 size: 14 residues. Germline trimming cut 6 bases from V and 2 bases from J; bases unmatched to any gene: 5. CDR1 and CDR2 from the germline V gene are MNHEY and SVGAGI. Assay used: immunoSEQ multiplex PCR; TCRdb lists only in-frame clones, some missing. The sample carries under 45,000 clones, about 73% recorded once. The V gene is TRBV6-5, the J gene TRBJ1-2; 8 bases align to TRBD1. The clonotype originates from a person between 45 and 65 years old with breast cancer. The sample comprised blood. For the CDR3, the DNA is TGTGCCAGCAGACCTGGACAGGGCAACTATGGCTACACCTTC. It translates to CASRPGQGNYGYTF.